The entry below describes one T cell receptor (beta chain). The sample comes from a study of T cell changes during pregnancy in multiple sclerosis. Assay: immunoSEQ multiplex PCR; the TCRdb copy retains only in-frame clones and omits some. The table shows approximately 94,000 clones, with 92% occurring only once. This CDR3 region has 14 residues. Germline V gene data show CDR1 as SGHRS and CDR2 as YFSETQ. V gave up 0 bases and J gave up 4 bases, with 7 bases separating them. The sequencing used peripheral blood, collected after pregnancy. This chain joins TRBV5-1 and TRBJ2-2, with D unresolved. This TCR was recovered from a female donor with multiple sclerosis, enrolled in a pregnancy study. CDR3 sequence: CASSLAVVTGELFF. CDR3 nucleotide sequence: TGCGCCAGCAGCTTGGCTGTTGTCACCGGGGAGCTGTTTTTT.